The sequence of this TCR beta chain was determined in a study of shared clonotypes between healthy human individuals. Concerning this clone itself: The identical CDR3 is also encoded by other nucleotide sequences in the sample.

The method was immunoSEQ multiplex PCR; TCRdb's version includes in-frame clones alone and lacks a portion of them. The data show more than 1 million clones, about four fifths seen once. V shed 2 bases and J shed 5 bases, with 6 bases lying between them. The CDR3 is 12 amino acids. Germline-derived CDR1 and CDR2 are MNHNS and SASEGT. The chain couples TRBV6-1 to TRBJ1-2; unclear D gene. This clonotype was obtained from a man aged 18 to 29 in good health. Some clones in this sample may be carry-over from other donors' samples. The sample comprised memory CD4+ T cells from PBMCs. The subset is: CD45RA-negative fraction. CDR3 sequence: CASSETVYGYTF. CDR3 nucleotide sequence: TGTGCCAGCAGTGAAACGGTGTATGGCTACACCTTC.